This TCR beta chain was recovered during a study of long-term antiretroviral therapy in people with HIV. CDR1 and CDR2 (germline): LNHDA, SQIVND (reference sequence). Trimming removed 7 bases from V and 5 bases from J; junction bases left unmatched: 8. This CDR3 comprises 13 residues. At the survey level, the v3.0 immunoSEQ assay was run. Repertoires were generated with immunoSEQ multiplex PCR, while TCRdb's copy carries only in-frame clones and drops some. The repertoire holds 30,000 to 45,000 clones, with less than 85% as singletons. The sample was unsorted PBMCs, taken 3.4 years after starting antiretroviral therapy. The V gene is TRBV19, the J gene TRBJ2-7; 7 positions agree with TRBD2. This TCR came from a young man with HIV. This CDR3 reads CASKRRESHEQYF. The CDR3 coding sequence is TGTGCCAGTAAAAGGCGGGAGTCCCACGAGCAGTACTTC. Drawing the rest from reference TRBV19 and TRBJ2-7, the complete variable domain is DGGITQSPKYLFRKEGQNVTLSCEQNLNHDAMYWYRQDPGQGLRLIYYSQIVNDFQKGDIAEGYSVSREKKESFPLTVTSAQKNPTAFYLCASKRRESHEQYFGPGTRLTVT.